This TCR beta chain stems from a study of T cells in Graves' hyperthyroidism and ophthalmopathy. RNA transcripts yielded amplified TCR beta CDR3 regions. An initial round of RT-PCR targeting the TCR CDR3 relied on the HTBI primer set. MiXCR, run by TCRdb on the multiplex PCR reads, gives a single entry per CDR3 protein. The sample records over 350,000 distinct CDR3 sequences, roughly 14% being singletons. For the diagnoses, clinical symptoms, serum thyroxine and TRAb, thyroid ultrasound and orbital computed tomography were used. This clonotype was observed a handful of times. It may be a read error: a sequence one base away is much more abundant. Germline CDR1 is LGHNT and CDR2 is FRNRAP. Germline trimming cut 5 bases from V and 0 bases from J; bases unmatched to any gene: 4. The CDR3 totals 15 residues.

V gene TRBV12-5 combines with J gene TRBJ2-3; TRBD1 matches 8 bases. The sequence was obtained from a man aged 18 to 30 with Graves' ophthalmopathy. The specimen was blood. Here the CDR3 DNA reads TGTGCTAGTGGTCTCGGACAGGGAAGCACAGATACGCAGTATTTT. Residues: CASGLGQGSTDTQYF.